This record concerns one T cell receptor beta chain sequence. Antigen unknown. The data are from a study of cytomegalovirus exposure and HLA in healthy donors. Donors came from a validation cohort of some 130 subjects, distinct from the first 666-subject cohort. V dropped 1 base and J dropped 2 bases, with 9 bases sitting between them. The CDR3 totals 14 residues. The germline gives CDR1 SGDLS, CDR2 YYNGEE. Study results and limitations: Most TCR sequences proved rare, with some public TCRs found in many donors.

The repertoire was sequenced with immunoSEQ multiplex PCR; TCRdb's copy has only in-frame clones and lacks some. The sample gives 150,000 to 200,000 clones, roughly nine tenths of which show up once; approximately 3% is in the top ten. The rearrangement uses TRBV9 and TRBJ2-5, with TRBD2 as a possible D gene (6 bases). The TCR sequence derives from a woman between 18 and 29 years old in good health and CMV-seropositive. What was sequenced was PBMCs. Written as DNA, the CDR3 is TGTGCCAGCAGCGTATTGGCGGGGCAAGAGACCCAGTACTTC. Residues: CASSVLAGQETQYF. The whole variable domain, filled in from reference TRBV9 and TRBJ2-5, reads DSGVTQTPKHLITATGQRVTLRCSPRSGDLSVYWYQQSLDQGLQFLIQYYNGEERAKGNILERFSAQQFPDLHSELNLSSLELGDSALYFCASSVLAGQETQYFGPGTRLLVL.